A selection of T cell receptor beta chains follows, all from one sample in a study of naive and memory T cell subsets. One entry per CDR3 protein, called by TCRdb with MiXCR from the UMI-ligation and nested PCR reads. The sample yields over 65,000 distinct CDR3 sequences, over 8.5% seen once. The sample consisted of naive CD8+ T cells from blood. The receptors were gathered from a human donor in good health. Each CDR3 is given without its conserved first and last residue.

ASSLTPQNTEAF,12,TRBV5-6,TRBJ1-1
SARDASGNEQF,11,TRBV20-1,TRBJ2-1
ASSQDLVAGVKNEQF,15,TRBV14,TRBJ2-1
ASSEFGVNTEAF,12,TRBV2,TRBJ1-1
ASSYGVSYEQY,11,TRBV6-5,TRBJ2-7
ASSSGIDGEQY,11,TRBV5-1,TRBJ2-7
ASSSRVNEQF,10,TRBV7-8,TRBJ2-1
ASSHGTEYGYT,11,TRBV13,TRBJ1-2
ASSLDRQGGETQY,13,TRBV7-9,TRBJ2-5
ASSQEIDRAPQETQY,15,TRBV4-3,TRBJ2-5
ASSQGLAGVYEQY,13,TRBV4-3,TRBJ2-7
ASSLGTSPYEQY,12,TRBV5-6,TRBJ2-7
ASSPVLADETQY,12,TRBV5-1,TRBJ2-5
ATSAGQGGQPQH,12,TRBV15,TRBJ1-5
ASSTGLADTGELF,13,TRBV27,TRBJ2-2
SVGFENYGYT,10,TRBV29-1,TRBJ1-2
SVDGGSYNEQF,11,TRBV29-1,TRBJ2-1
ASSPGPNYGYT,11,TRBV7-6,TRBJ1-2
AISESFLPGSNQPQH,15,TRBV10-3,TRBJ1-5
AWSVHDGLSTDTQY,14,TRBV30,TRBJ2-3
SVDGGYNYEQY,11,TRBV29-1,TRBJ2-7
ASSSEGGTDTQY,12,TRBV12-3/TRBV12-4,TRBJ2-3
ASSSGQGYNQPQH,13,TRBV2,TRBJ1-5